This T cell receptor beta chain was documented in a study of blood T cell repertoires in COVID-19 (TCRdb year 2020). Regarding the complete study: Samples covering the acute and convalescent phases of COVID-19 were provided by collaborators in the United States, Italy and Spain. The prospective study material was composed of cDNA or gDNA derived from T cells, B-cell-depleted T cells, or PBMCs. Deeply sampled blood TCRbeta repertoires from subjects exposed to, actively infected with, or recovered from COVID-19 were included in the dataset. The repertoires were made available in a free public database intended to serve as a resource for research on the immune response to SARS-CoV-2. Samples came from the ongoing ImmuneRACE study (first 160 participants) plus 1,254 subjects from 6 global collaborators. Nearly every sample came with metadata listing a de-identified subject ID, COVID-19 status, age in years and sex. Where HLA class I and class II types were available, the types were taken from metadata supplied by the sample provider, not from assay-based typing. The investigation overall reported the following: How much clinical and demographic metadata was included differed by source and by participant, and the metadata was provided uncurated.

Each collaborating institution followed its own protocols to collect whole blood in K2EDTA tubes. For TCRbeta analysis, collaborators shipped samples as frozen whole blood, isolated PBMCs, or DNA extracted from either of those sample types. CDR1 and CDR2 are drawn from the germline V gene: MDHEN, SYDVKM. V is cut by 5 bases and J by 5 bases, and the space between the germline ends is 12 bases. Counted from cysteine to phenylalanine, this CDR3 has 13 amino acids. The DNA shown is the 39-base CDR3, in frame from base 1. Comment on this clone: Its antigen remains undetermined. Base qualities are not provided; no much larger clone lies one nucleotide away.

TCRbeta CDR3 regions were amplified from genomic DNA using the immunoSEQ Assay, a bias-controlled multiplex PCR. The published analysis was carried out like this. The number of nucleated cells in each sample was estimated from the amplification of reference gene primers within the assay. To quantify the absolute abundance of each unique TCRbeta CDR3 rearrangement, sequence reads were collapsed and filtered. For each sample, productive Simpson clonality was calculated as the square root of Simpson's diversity index across productive rearrangements. Drawn from immuneACCESS, this table holds only the in-frame rearrangements with V and J called that TCRdb kept. Clones are partly lost; checked studies trace under half to an unresolved V gene and leave the rest unexplained. Clone size and V and J calls were adopted from that table, with D and trimming inferred from the DNA. The sample data list tens of thousands of clones, and around 90% of these were observed just once. The top ten constitute about 17% of the sample.

This clonotype originated in a man in his 70s with acute or convalescent COVID-19. Sequencing was performed on peripheral blood. The rearrangement combines TRBV28 with TRBJ1-1, with a weak D call of TRBD1 (5 bases match). The base sequence is TGTGCCAGCAGTCCCCCTGGGGGGACTGAAGCTTTCTTT. Its translation is CASSPPGGTEAFF.